Listed here is a single TCR beta chain. This sample stems from a study of glioma-infiltrating T cells after dendritic cell vaccination. Overall study: The vaccine used monocyte-derived dendritic cells pulsed overnight with autologous tumor lysate.

Stated time point: after dendritic cell vaccination, including at tumor progression/relapse. PBMC sampling occurred before vaccination, two weeks after the third dose, and at progression. Between the trimmed V and J ends, which lost 5 bases and 5 bases, there was a span of 24 bases. Germline loops: CDR1 LNHNV, CDR2 YYDKDF (reference sequence). The length of the CDR3 is 17 residues. Primers: 60 V beta forward and 13 J beta reverse. The method was immunoSEQ multiplex PCR; TCRdb's version includes in-frame clones alone and lacks a portion of them. The profile shows about 87,000 clones, around 86% of them singletons.

The receptor was isolated from a human donor with glioblastoma. The rearrangement links TRBV15 to TRBJ2-5; weak D call: TRBD1 (6 bases). Source: blood, taken after dendritic cell vaccination. The CDR3 DNA is TGTGCCACCAGCGGGAAAATAAGGGGACAATTATTGGAGACCCAGTACTTC. Encoded protein: CATSGKIRGQLLETQYF.